The TCR beta chain described here comes from a study of blood T cell repertoires in COVID-19. Study at large: There were acute and convalescent COVID-19 samples, and they came from the United States, Italy and Spain. T cells, B-cell-depleted T cells, or PBMCs supplied cDNA or gDNA.

Authors' analysis steps: Reference gene primer amplification gave estimated nucleated cell counts. Generated by immunoSEQ multiplex PCR, the TCRdb table keeps only in-frame clones and is missing some. The DNA was the basis for D and trimming; V, J and clone size are from that table. The data contain about 280,000 clones, around 83% of them singletons. V was clipped by 0 bases and J by 3 bases, with 12 bases between them. This CDR3 spans 15 amino acids. CDR1 is LGHNA and CDR2 is YNFKEQ in the germline V gene. Cohort allocation depended upon clinical history that participants reported. The chain joins TRBV4-2 to TRBJ2-7; D gene unclear. Sequencing was performed on PBMCs or T cells enriched from blood (not recorded which). The clonotype originates from a man between 35 and 55 years old who had been exposed to COVID-19. The CDR3 spells CASSQDFGLVYEQYF. CDR3 nucleotide sequence: TGTGCCAGCAGCCAAGATTTTGGGCTGGTCTACGAGCAGTACTTC.